This entry features one T cell receptor (beta chain) sequence. What it binds is not known. This sample was taken from a study of CD8 T cells in ankylosing spondylitis. General study findings and limits: What appeared characteristic of ankylosing spondylitis blood was a TCR beta motif of 7 or 8 highly homologous variants.

One entry per CDR3 protein, called by TCRdb with MiXCR from the 5' RACE reads. The sample holds 390,000 or so distinct CDR3 sequences, 20% to 25% seen once. This CDR3 spans 15 amino acids. Germline V gives CDR1 SGHTA, CDR2 FQGTGA. Deletions cut 5 bases from V and 6 bases from J, with 19 bases between. The specimen sequenced was blood, either unsorted or a sorted T cell fraction (not recorded which). The chain has TRBV7-3 and TRBJ1-1; D is undetermined. This receptor was identified in a male donor with ankylosing spondylitis. CDR3 in amino acids: CASSHAPPGQAEAFF. The CDR3 nucleotides are TGTGCCAGCAGCCACGCCCCCCCTGGGCAGGCTGAAGCTTTCTTT.